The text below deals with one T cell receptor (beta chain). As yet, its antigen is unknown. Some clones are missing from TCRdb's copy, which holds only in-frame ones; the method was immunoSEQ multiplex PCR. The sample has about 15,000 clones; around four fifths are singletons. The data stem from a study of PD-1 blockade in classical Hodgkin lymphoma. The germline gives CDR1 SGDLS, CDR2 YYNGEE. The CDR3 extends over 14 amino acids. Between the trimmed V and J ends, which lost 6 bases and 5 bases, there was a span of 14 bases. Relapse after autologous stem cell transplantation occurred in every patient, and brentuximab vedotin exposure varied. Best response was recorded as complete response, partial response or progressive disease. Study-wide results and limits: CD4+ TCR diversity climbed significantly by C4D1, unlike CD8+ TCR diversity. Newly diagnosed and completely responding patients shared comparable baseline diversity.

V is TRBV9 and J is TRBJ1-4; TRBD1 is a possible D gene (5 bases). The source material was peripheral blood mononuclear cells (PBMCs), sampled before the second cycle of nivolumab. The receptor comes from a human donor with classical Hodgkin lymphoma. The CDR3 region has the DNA TGTGCCAGCACCCTGGGGCCAGGGAATGAAAAACTGTTTTTT. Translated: CASTLGPGNEKLFF.